This T cell receptor (beta chain) was documented in a study of cytomegalovirus exposure and HLA in healthy donors. Study summary: For the roughly 400 genotyped donors, around 76% fell within the Caucasian-associated ancestry cluster. Study-level points and caveats: Other equally common chains were less clonally expanded than HLA-associated TCR beta chains, a later analysis showed.

CDR3 length: 17 residues. V gave up 7 bases and J gave up 7 bases; unmatched junction bases: 17. Germline CDR1 and CDR2: SGHRS and YFSETQ. Only one count was recorded for this clone. No antigen is known for it. It was with 60 Vbeta and 13 Jbeta primers that the PCR ran. Data came from immunoSEQ multiplex PCR; TCRdb stores just in-frame clones and leaves some out. The top ten hold less than 3.5% of the sample, which has about 160,000 clones, about 63% seen once. This TCR was sampled from a woman in her 40s in good health and CMV-seropositive. The chain carries TRBV5-1 and TRBJ2-1; 10 bases agree with TRBD2. Input material: PBMCs. The CDR3 DNA sequence: TGCGCCAGCCGCCCCGGCCCTCTTAGCGGGGGGAGGAATGAGCAGTTCTTC. This sequence encodes CASRPGPLSGGRNEQFF.